The sample holds many counts of the clone carrying this TCR beta chain. The germline V and J ends were trimmed by 4 bases and 0 bases, with 7 bases remaining between them. Germline V CDR1 and CDR2: SGHRS, YFSETQ. The CDR3 is made up of 13 amino acids. This record comes from a study of T-cell reconstitution after alpha-beta-depleted transplantation in children. Unique molecular identifiers were used to barcode this TCRbeta library. TCRdb called the PCR reads again in MiXCR, with one record for every CDR3 protein. The table lists 250,000 to 350,000 distinct CDR3 sequences, around 25% of them singletons, with roughly 11% in the top ten.

The rearrangement links TRBV5-1 to TRBJ1-1; no clear D gene. Sequenced here: PBMCs, mostly from graft donor cells, sampled 180 days after TCRalphabeta/CD19-depleted stem cell transplant. This sequence was found in a male patient between 5 and 17 years old who had a stem cell transplant for acute lymphoblastic leukemia, so the T cells may come from the graft donor. The CDR3 DNA is TGCGCCAGCAGCCCATGGTTGAACACTGAAGCTTTCTTT. Amino acids: CASSPWLNTEAFF. Drawing the rest from reference TRBV5-1 and TRBJ1-1, the complete variable domain is KAGVTQTPRYLIKTRGQQVTLSCSPISGHRSVSWYQQTPGQGLQFLFEYFSETQRNKGNFPGRFSGRQFSNSRSEMNVSTLELGDSALYLCASSPWLNTEAFFGQGTRLTVV.